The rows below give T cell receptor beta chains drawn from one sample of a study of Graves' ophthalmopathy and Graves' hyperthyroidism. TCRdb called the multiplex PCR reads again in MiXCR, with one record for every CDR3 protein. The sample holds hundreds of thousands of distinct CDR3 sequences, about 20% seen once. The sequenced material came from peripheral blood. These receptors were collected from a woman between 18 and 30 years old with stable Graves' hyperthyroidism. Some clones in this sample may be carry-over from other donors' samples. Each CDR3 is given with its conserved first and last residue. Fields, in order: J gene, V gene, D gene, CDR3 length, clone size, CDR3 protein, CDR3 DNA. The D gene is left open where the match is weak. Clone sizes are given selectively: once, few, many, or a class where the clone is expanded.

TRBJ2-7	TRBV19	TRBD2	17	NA	CASSPGLAGERSYEQYF	TGTGCCAGTAGTCCCGGACTAGCGGGGGAGAGATCCTACGAGCAGTACTTC
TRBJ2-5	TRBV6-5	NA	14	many	CASSYPTDQETQYF	TGTGCCAGCAGTTATCCCACAGACCAAGAGACCCAGTACTTC
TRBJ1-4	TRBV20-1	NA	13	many	CSATTGGSEKLFF	TGCAGTGCCACGACAGGCGGCAGTGAAAAACTGTTTTTT
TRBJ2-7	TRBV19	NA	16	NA	CASNEGDTGTPYEQYF	TGTGCCAGCAATGAGGGGGACACAGGTACCCCCTACGAGCAGTACTTC
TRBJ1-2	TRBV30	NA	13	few	CAWSHRLNYGYTF	TGTGCCTGGAGTCATAGACTTAACTATGGCTACACCTTC
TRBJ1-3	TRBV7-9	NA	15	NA	CASNNQGPEINTIYF	TGTGCCAGCAACAATCAGGGGCCCGAAATAAACACCATATATTTT
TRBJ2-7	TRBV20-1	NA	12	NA	CSARVRSREQYF	TGCAGTGCCCGAGTGAGGTCACGCGAGCAGTACTTC
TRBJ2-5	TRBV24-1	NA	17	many	CATSTDKGGSLRETQYF	TGTGCCACCAGCACGGATAAGGGGGGGTCACTTAGGGAGACCCAGTACTTC
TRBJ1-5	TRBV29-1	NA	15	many	CSVRDRDGFNQPQHF	TGCAGCGTCCGTGACAGAGACGGGTTCAATCAGCCCCAGCATTTT
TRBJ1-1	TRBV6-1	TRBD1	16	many	CASSEAVGQGAGEAFF	TGTGCCAGCAGTGAAGCTGTCGGACAGGGGGCGGGAGAAGCTTTCTTT
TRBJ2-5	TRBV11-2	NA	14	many	CASSSGRNQETQYF	TGTGCCAGCAGCTCGGGACGGAACCAAGAGACCCAGTACTTC
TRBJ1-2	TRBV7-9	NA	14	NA	CASSLVTPGDGYTF	TGTGCCAGCAGCTTAGTCACCCCAGGGGATGGCTACACCTTC
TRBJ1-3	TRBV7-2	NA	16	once	CASSLARSGSWNTIYF	TGTGCCAGCAGCTTAGCGCGGTCGGGCTCTTGGAACACCATATATTTT
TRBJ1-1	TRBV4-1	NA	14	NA	CASSQYDRNTEAFF	TGCGCCAGCAGCCAATACGACAGGAACACTGAAGCTTTCTTT
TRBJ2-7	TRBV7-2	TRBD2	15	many	CASSLALAGVHEQYF	TGTGCCAGCAGCTTAGCACTAGCGGGGGTGCACGAGCAGTACTTC
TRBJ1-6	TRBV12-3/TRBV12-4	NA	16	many	CASSLTTLGRDSPLHF	TGTGCCAGCAGCCTAACGACCCTAGGGCGGGATTCACCCCTCCACTTT
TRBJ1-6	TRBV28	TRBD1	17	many	CASSSDRGRGPRSPLHF	TGTGCCAGCAGTTCCGACAGGGGGCGAGGCCCAAGATCACCCCTCCACTTT
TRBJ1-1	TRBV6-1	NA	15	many	CASTRRGDANTEAFF	TGTGCCAGCACCCGCCGGGGGGATGCCAACACTGAAGCTTTCTTT
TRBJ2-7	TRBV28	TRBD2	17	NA	CASSWLGRGVRTYEQYF	TGTGCCAGCAGTTGGCTGGGCCGGGGGGTAAGGACCTACGAGCAGTACTTC
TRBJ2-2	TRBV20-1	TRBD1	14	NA	CSAPGQGASGELFF	TGCAGTGCCCCGGGACAGGGGGCTTCCGGGGAGCTGTTTTTT
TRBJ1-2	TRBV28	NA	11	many	CASSRTDGYTF	TGTGCCAGCAGTCGGACTGATGGCTACACCTTC
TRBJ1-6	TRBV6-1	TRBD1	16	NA	CASREDRGIYNSPLHF	TGTGCCAGCAGAGAAGACAGGGGAATCTATAATTCACCCCTCCACTTT
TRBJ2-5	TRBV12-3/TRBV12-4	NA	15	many	CASSLARGAIETQYF	TGTGCCAGCAGTTTAGCGAGGGGCGCGATCGAGACCCAGTACTTC
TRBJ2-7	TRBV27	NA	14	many	CASSLRGPIYEQYF	TGTGCCAGCAGTTTACGGGGACCGATCTACGAGCAGTACTTC
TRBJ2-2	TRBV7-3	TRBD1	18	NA	CASSPIWPGTGATGELFF	TGTGCCAGCAGTCCAATATGGCCTGGGACAGGGGCCACCGGGGAGCTGTTTTTT
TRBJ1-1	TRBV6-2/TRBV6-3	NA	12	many	CATKTGGTEAFF	TGTGCCACCAAGACCGGGGGTACTGAAGCTTTCTTT
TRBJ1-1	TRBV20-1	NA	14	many	CSAVFGDIKPEAFF	TGCAGTGCTGTCTTCGGGGACATAAAGCCTGAAGCTTTCTTT
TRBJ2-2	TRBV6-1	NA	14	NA	CASWDIANTGELFF	TGTGCCAGCTGGGACATCGCGAACACCGGGGAGCTGTTTTTT
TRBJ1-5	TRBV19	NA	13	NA	CAGGTAGGQPQHF	TGTGCCGGGGGAACGGCTGGGGGCCAGCCCCAGCATTTT
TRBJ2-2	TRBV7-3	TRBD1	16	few	CASRQGPLQNTGELFF	TGTGCCAGCCGACAGGGGCCGTTACAGAACACCGGGGAGCTGTTTTTT
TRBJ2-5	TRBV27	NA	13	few	CASPLGSEETQYF	TGTGCCAGCCCCCTGGGCTCCGAGGAGACCCAGTACTTC
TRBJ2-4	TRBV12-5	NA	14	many	CASGQTQAKNIQYF	TGTGCTAGTGGCCAGACTCAAGCCAAAAACATTCAGTACTTC
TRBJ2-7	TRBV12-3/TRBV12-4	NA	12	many	CASSLKGYEQYF	TGTGCCAGCAGTTTAAAGGGATACGAGCAGTACTTC
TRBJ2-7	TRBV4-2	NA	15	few	CASSQDLEGSYEQYF	TGTGCCAGCAGCCAAGATTTAGAGGGTTCCTACGAGCAGTACTTC
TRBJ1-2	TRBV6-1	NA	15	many	CASSGTDTSNYGYTF	TGTGCCAGCAGTGGGACGGACACCAGCAACTATGGCTACACCTTC
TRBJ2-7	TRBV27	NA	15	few	CASSPRGASSYEQYF	TGTGCCAGCAGCCCCCGAGGGGCCAGCTCCTACGAGCAGTACTTC
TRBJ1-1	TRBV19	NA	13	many	CASTREKTTEAFF	TGTGCCAGTACCCGCGAAAAAACCACTGAAGCTTTCTTT
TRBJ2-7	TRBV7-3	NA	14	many	CASSLNQASYEQYF	TGTGCCAGCAGCCTTAACCAGGCTTCCTACGAGCAGTACTTC
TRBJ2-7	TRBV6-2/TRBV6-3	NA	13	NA	CASSLHRVWSQYF	TGTGCCAGCAGCCTCCACAGGGTGTGGTCCCAGTACTTC
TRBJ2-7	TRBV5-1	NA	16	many	CASSPGAGYPSYEQYF	TGCGCCAGCAGTCCGGGGGCGGGGTACCCTTCCTACGAGCAGTACTTC
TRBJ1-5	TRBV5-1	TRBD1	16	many	CASSLGTGGLDQPQHF	TGCGCCAGCAGCTTGGGGACAGGGGGCCTGGATCAGCCCCAGCATTTT
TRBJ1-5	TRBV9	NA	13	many	CASSVDGNQPQHF	TGTGCCAGCAGCGTAGATGGCAATCAGCCCCAGCATTTT
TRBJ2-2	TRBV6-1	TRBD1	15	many	CASRRDRIDTGELFF	TGTGCCAGCAGGCGGGACAGGATAGACACCGGGGAGCTGTTTTTT
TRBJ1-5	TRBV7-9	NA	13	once	CASSWGTDQPQHF	TGTGCCAGCAGCTGGGGTACAGATCAGCCCCAGCATTTT
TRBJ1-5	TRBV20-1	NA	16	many	CSAPTPLRIGNQPQHF	TGCAGTGCCCCGACTCCCCTCAGGATCGGCAATCAGCCCCAGCATTTT
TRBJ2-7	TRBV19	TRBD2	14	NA	CASSTLAGDYEQYF	TGTGCCAGTAGTACGTTAGCGGGAGACTACGAGCAGTACTTC
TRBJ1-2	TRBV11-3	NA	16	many	CASSLPQGGGGYGYTF	TGTGCCAGCAGCTTACCCCAGGGCGGGGGCGGCTATGGCTACACCTTC
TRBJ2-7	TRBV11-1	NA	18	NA	CASSSQGGENLRPYEQYF	TGTGCCAGCAGCTCCCAGGGGGGGGAAAACCTACGGCCCTACGAGCAGTACTTC
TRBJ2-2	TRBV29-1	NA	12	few	CSVVGAGGELFF	TGCAGCGTTGTGGGGGCCGGCGGGGAGCTGTTTTTT
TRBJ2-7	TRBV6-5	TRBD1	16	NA	CASSYLQGQHLFEQYF	TGTGCCAGCAGTTACCTCCAGGGACAGCATCTCTTCGAGCAGTACTTC